Listed below are T cell receptor beta chains from one sample, sequenced in a study of Ad26.COV2.S vaccination and SARS-CoV-2 variants. Sequenced by immunoSEQ multiplex PCR; TCRdb stores in-frame clones only, minus some. The sample lists around 240,000 clones, around nine tenths seen once, with over 8.5% in the top ten. This material consisted of peripheral blood, taken in a trial of Ad26.COV2.S vaccine versus placebo. The receptor set was obtained from a person aged 18-60 years who received the Ad26.COV2.S COVID-19 vaccine or a placebo. CDR3s include the opening cysteine and the closing phenylalanine or tryptophan. Each record gives: D gene, V gene, J gene, CDR3 protein. The D gene is left open where the match is weak.

TRBD2	TRBV28	TRBJ2-3	CASSPGGLATDTQYF
NA	TRBV19	TRBJ2-7	CASSIAGVPAGEQYF
TRBD1	TRBV15	TRBJ2-7	CATSKRTGTGYPYEQYF
NA	TRBV9	TRBJ2-1	CASSVALAQYNEQFF
NA	TRBV14	TRBJ1-3	CASSQGSSGNTIYF
TRBD2	TRBV6-5	TRBJ2-4	CASRIGTSGSGIQYF
TRBD1	TRBV7-9	TRBJ2-5	CASSLDGTKGATSGETQYF
TRBD1	TRBV9	TRBJ2-7	CASSTGTGTMQQYF
NA	TRBV7-9	TRBJ1-4	CASSSAGYNEKLFF
TRBD2	TRBV28	TRBJ2-1	CASSLRLAGVLNEQFF
TRBD1	TRBV9	TRBJ2-1	CASSVPPFGQGINEQFF
NA	TRBV3-1/TRBV3-2	TRBJ1-2	CASSSIEHPGRINYGYTF
TRBD1	TRBV4-1	TRBJ2-7	CASSKGTGQTYEQYF
NA	TRBV3-1/TRBV3-2	TRBJ2-3	CASSLGRRTDTQYF
NA	TRBV19	TRBJ1-2	CASSTLGAGSYGYTF
NA	TRBV10-1	TRBJ1-1	CASRRTENTEAFF
NA	TRBV5-6	TRBJ1-2	CASSQLTGNYGYTF
NA	TRBV5-1	TRBJ1-2	CASSPGTSSNYGYTF
NA	TRBV7-9	TRBJ1-4	CASSPGTWNEKLFF
NA	TRBV30	TRBJ1-1	CAWSVIFPTEAFF
NA	TRBV7-9	TRBJ2-2	CASSLARSQDTGELFF
NA	TRBV5-8	TRBJ1-6	CASSPGVRQGPLHF
NA	TRBV25-1	TRBJ2-2	CASSVGTGELFF
NA	TRBV18	TRBJ1-1	CASSLGGDTEAFF
NA	TRBV5-6	TRBJ1-6	CASRPGHTNSPLHF
NA	TRBV5-1	TRBJ1-2	CASSGPGGSDGYTF
NA	TRBV3-1/TRBV3-2	TRBJ2-7	CASSQELAQIGEQYF
NA	TRBV2	TRBJ2-1	CASSGVGGVNEQFF